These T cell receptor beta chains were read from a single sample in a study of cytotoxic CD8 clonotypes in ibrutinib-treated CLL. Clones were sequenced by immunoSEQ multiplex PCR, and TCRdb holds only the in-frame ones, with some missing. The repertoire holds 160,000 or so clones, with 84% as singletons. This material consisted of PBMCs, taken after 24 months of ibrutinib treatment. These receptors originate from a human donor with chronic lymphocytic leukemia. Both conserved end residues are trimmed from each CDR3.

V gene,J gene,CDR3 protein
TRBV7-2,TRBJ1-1,ASSTRQGKNTEAF
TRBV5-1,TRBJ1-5,ASSLTGTGGNEPQH
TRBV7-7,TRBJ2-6,ASGTSDSGANVLT
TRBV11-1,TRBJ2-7,ASSRRGRFYEQY
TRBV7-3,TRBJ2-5,ASSPGGGWETQY
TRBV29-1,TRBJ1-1,SANWGSQAF
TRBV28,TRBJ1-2,ASSLGAGGRVGYT
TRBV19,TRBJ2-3,ASKAGVSTDTQY
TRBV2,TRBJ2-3,ASSAFLGRTDTQY
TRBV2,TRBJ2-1,ASRHRESGYNEQF
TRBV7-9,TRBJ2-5,ASSHGTPETQY
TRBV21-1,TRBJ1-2,ASSKATGGHWGYT
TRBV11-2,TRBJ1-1,ASSLGVNTEAF
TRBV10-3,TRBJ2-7,ASSYPGTGGAEQY
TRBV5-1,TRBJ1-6,ASSLASGVIYNSPLH
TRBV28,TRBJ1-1,ASSSMGPNTEAF
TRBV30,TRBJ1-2,AWSMGQHYGYT
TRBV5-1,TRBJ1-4,ASSRDRGGEKLF
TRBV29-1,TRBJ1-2,STLVQGRYGYT
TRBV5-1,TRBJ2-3,ASTRGGGGPDTQY
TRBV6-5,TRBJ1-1,ASSPGTLNTEAF
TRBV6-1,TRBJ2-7,ATEGAAHYEQY
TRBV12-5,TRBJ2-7,ASGLTGAQRGREQY
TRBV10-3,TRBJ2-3,AISDWAGGPDTQY
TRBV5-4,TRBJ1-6,ASSLALGRGDSPLH
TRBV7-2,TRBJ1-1,ASSLAQGGPGDTEAF
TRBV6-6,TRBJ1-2,ASSYGGRSNYGYT
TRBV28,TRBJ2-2,ASSFGQGGGGELF
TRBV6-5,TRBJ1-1,ASSFWDTNTEAF
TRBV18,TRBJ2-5,ASSPWTSKETQY
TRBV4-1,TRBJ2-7,ASSRAGASGTYEQY
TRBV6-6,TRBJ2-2,ASSYSGTGELF
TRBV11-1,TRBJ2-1,ASSPTMGLAGTEQF
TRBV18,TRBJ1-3,ASSPRGRTGSMEGNTIY
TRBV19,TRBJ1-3,ASKDATGPGNTIY
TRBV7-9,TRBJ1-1,ASSPHDEAF
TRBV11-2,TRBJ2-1,ASSLGWEQF
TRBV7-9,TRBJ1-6,ASRLDRADNSPLH
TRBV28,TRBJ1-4,ASGVWGDDEKLF
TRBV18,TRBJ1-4,ASSPPSRDYEKLF
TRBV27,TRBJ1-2,ASSLASSYGYT
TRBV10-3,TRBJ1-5,AISVDRPNQPQH
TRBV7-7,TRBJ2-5,ASSPSSGTGAVETQY
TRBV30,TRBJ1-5,AWSFYNRRDQPQH
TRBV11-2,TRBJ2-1,ASSPGLVINNEQF
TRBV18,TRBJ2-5,ASSPATSGKQETQY
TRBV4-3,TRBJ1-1,ASSQEQGRTEAF
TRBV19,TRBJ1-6,ASSRRDRDISPLH
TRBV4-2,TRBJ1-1,ASSRRQNTEAF